What follows describes a single TCR beta chain. This CDR3 comprises 19 residues. Unmatched junction bases numbered 23, after V lost 6 bases and J lost 4 bases. Each single cDNA molecule received a unique molecular identifier. TCRdb analysed the 5' RACE reads with MiXCR anew, one entry per CDR3 protein. The sample yields approximately 65,000 distinct CDR3 sequences, roughly 12% seen once. This record comes from a study of early T cells in non-severe SARS-CoV-2 infection. V is TRBV12-3 or TRBV12-4 and J is TRBJ2-7; TRBD1 matches 8 bases. The sequence was obtained from an adult who was a healthcare worker with PCR-confirmed SARS-CoV-2 infection or an uninfected control (not recorded which). Sequencing was performed on whole blood, taken at baseline. DNA for the CDR3: TGTGCCAGCAGCAGTTTCGGGAGTGGACAGGGACTTCGGGTGTACGAGCAGTACTTC. It yields the protein CASSSFGSGQGLRVYEQYF.